Described below is a single T cell receptor beta chain sequence and its context. This table comes from immunoSEQ multiplex PCR, and its TCRdb copy is limited to in-frame clones, with some not included. Among around 17,000 clones listed, over 75% were seen once. In germline, CDR1 is ENHRY, CDR2 SYGVKD. This CDR3 comprises 14 residues. The data belong to a study of technical replicates of blood from a few donors. Sequencing was carried out using PBMCs. This TCR was sampled from a human donor in good health. The chain uses TRBV10-3 and TRBJ2-1; 9 bases map to TRBD2. The DNA of the CDR3 is TGTGCTTCAGGGCGGGAGGGAGGGTACAATGAGCAGTTCTTC. Its protein is CASGREGGYNEQFF.